One and the same sample provided the 27 T cell receptor beta chains below, sequenced in a study of cytomegalovirus exposure and HLA in healthy donors. Researchers ran the PCR with 60 Vbeta and 13 Jbeta primers. Only in-frame clones appear in the TCRdb table, and some are missing; sequencing was by immunoSEQ multiplex PCR. Among fewer than 250,000 clones listed, 65% to 75% were seen once. Sequenced: PBMCs. Source of these receptors: a woman in her twenties or thirties in good health and CMV-seronegative.

Only one count was recorded for this clone. The V call is TRBV5-1, the J call TRBJ2-2; 7 positions match TRBD1. CDR1 and CDR2 from the germline V gene are SGHRS and YFSETQ. Losses at the gene ends were 8 bases for V and 4 bases for J; bases not matched to a gene: 14. The CDR3 contains 16 residues. CDR3 protein: CASSRTGWGSTGELFF. The CDR3 region has the DNA TGCGCCAGTTCTCGGACAGGTTGGGGCTCCACCGGGGAGCTGTTTTTT.

This clone was seen a few times. The chain is built from TRBV7-8 and TRBJ1-2; possibly TRBD1 for D (5 bases). V was shortened by 5 bases and J by 2 bases, with 12 bases between the two germline ends. Per the germline V gene, CDR1 is SGHVS and CDR2 is FQNEAQ. The CDR3 spans 14 residues. CDR3 residues: CASSPGHGNYGYTF. The CDR3 DNA is TGTGCCAGCAGCCCTGGACACGGAAACTATGGCTACACCTTC.

The chain uses TRBV30 and TRBJ2-7, with 11 bases aligning to TRBD1. Germline trimming cut 3 bases from V and 0 bases from J; bases unmatched to any gene: 4. CDR1 is GTSNPN, CDR2 SVGIG, per germline (reference sequence). This CDR3 contains 15 residues. The chain's CDR3 is CAWSGDRGSSYEQYF. The DNA of the CDR3 is TGTGCCTGGAGCGGGGACAGGGGGAGCTCCTACGAGCAGTACTTC.

The chain combines TRBV5-4 with TRBJ2-7, with D unclear. CDR1 and CDR2 (germline): SGHNT, YYREEE (reference sequence). Trimming left V 1 base short and J 0 bases short, with 11 bases between. CDR3 length equals 15 residues. The CDR3 region is CASSLKRESSYEQYF. CDR3 bases: TGTGCCAGCAGCTTGAAGCGCGAAAGCTCCTACGAGCAGTACTTC. The full variable domain, its missing parts supplied by reference TRBV5-4 and TRBJ2-7, is ETGVTQSPTHLIKTRGQQVTLRCSSQSGHNTVSWYQQALGQGPQFIFQYYREEENGRGNFPPRFSGLQFPNYSSELNVNALELDDSALYLCASSLKRESSYEQYFGPGTRLTVT.

The V gene is TRBV6-5, the J gene TRBJ2-7, with D hard to call. Looked up from germline, CDR1 is MNHEY and CDR2 is SVGAGI. V was cut by 2 bases and J by 1 base, with 6 bases left in between. The CDR3 sequence is 13 residues long. The CDR3 DNA reads TGTGCCAGCAGTTACCAGGTTTCCTACGAGCAGTACTTC. Translating gives CASSYQVSYEQYF.

This clone was recorded a few times. J is TRBJ2-7 and V is TRBV5-4; TRBD2 aligns across 9 bases. From germline, CDR1 is SGHNT and CDR2 YYREEE (reference sequence). CDR3 length: 16 amino acids. The trim removed 0 bases at V and 3 bases at J, leaving 7 bases unmatched. DNA for the CDR3: TGTGCCAGCAGCTTGGAGGGTACTAGCGGGCTCTACGAGCAGTACTTC. Protein: CASSLEGTSGLYEQYF.

V usage is TRBV5-1 and J usage is TRBJ2-5; TRBD2 matches 11 bases. The assigned J gene may be wrong: the sequence end matches TRBJ2-7 better. The germline gives CDR1 SGHRS, CDR2 YFSETQ. CDR3 length: 18 amino acids. The CDR3 nucleotides are TGCGCCAGCAGCTCCCTCGGGCTAGCGGGAGGTTCGGCCTACGAGCAGTACTTC. The encoded protein is CASSSLGLAGGSAYEQYF.

This rearrangement joins TRBV5-5 to TRBJ2-7, with 9 bases that match TRBD1. The V and J ends lost 4 bases and 13 bases, in that order; junction bases with no gene match: 12. Germline V gene sequence: CDR1 SGHKS, CDR2 YYEKEE (reference sequence). The CDR3 consists of 13 residues. CDR3 loop: CASSPDNRGRRYF. CDR3 nucleotides: TGTGCCAGCAGCCCCGATAACAGGGGGCGCCGATACTTC.

This chain connects TRBV14 to TRBJ2-7; D possibly corresponds to TRBD2 (5 bases). V was shortened by 1 base and J by 7 bases, with 14 bases between the two germline ends. Germline V gene sequence: CDR1 SGHDN, CDR2 FVKESK. The CDR3 loop spans 14 amino acids. The CDR3 is CASSQGGLGGEQYF. The CDR3 DNA sequence: TGTGCCAGCAGCCAAGGTGGGCTTGGAGGAGAGCAGTACTTC.

This chain connects TRBV5-1 to TRBJ2-7, with 11 nucleotides matching TRBD1. In germline, CDR1 is SGHRS, CDR2 YFSETQ. CDR3 length equals 14 residues. V lost 3 bases and J lost 2; bases outside the gene matches: 1. In DNA form, the CDR3 reads TGCGCCAGCAGCTGGGGACAGGGGGCCTACGAGCAGTACTTC. Encoded protein: CASSWGQGAYEQYF.

The sample holds one count of this clone. The chain carries TRBV2 and TRBJ2-7; TRBD1 agrees at 9 bases. Trimming cost V 7 bases and J 3 bases; bases outside gene matches: 7. Germline CDR1 is SNHLY and CDR2 is FYNNEI. The CDR3 has 14 residues. CDR3 DNA: TGTGCCAGCAATAAGGGGACAGGGCGCTACGAGCAGTACTTC. This gives the protein CASNKGTGRYEQYF.

The genes are TRBV25-1 and TRBJ2-1, with D unresolved. V gave up 4 bases and J gave up 6 bases, with 7 bases separating them. CDR3 length: 12 residues. Germline CDR1 MGHDK, CDR2 SYGVNS. CDR3 coding DNA: TGTGCCAGCAGTGGGGCAGCCAATGAGCAGTTCTTC. Translated, it gives CASSGAANEQFF. Based on the CDR3 plus reference TRBV25-1 and TRBJ2-1, the full variable domain is EADIYQTPRYLVIGTGKKITLECSQTMGHDKMYWYQQDPGMELHLIHYSYGVNSTEKGDLSSESTVSRIRTEHFPLTLESARPSHTSQYLCASSGAANEQFFGPGTRLTVL.

The chain has TRBV11-2 and TRBJ2-3; maybe TRBD1 (6 bases). Looked up from germline, CDR1 is SGHAT and CDR2 is FQNNGV. The CDR3 sequence is 16 residues long. V shed 4 bases and J shed 2 bases, with 16 bases lying between them. CDR3: CASSSWTESFTDTQYF. The CDR3 DNA reads TGTGCCAGCAGCTCCTGGACAGAAAGTTTCACAGATACGCAGTATTTT.

This clone has only a few counts. The rearrangement uses TRBV7-9 and TRBJ1-3; D not resolved. V lost 2 bases to trimming and J lost 0 bases, with 14 bases between them. Germline V gene lookup returns CDR1 SEHNR and CDR2 FQNEAQ (reference sequence). The CDR3 length is 17 residues. The CDR3 region has the DNA TGTGCCAGCAGCTTATCTCTACGGTCTTACTCTGGAAACACCATATATTTT. This gives the protein CASSLSLRSYSGNTIYF.

This sequence joins TRBV30 and TRBJ2-3, with TRBD1 matching over 11 bases. The CDR3 totals 16 residues. CDR1 is GTSNPN and CDR2 is SVGIG in the germline V gene (reference sequence). The V gene end was trimmed by 6 bases and the J gene end by 0 bases; junction bases not matched to a gene: 8. The CDR3 nucleotides read TGTGCCTGCGAACGGGACAGGGGGGGCAGCACAGATACGCAGTATTTT. This encodes CACERDRGGSTDTQYF.

This clone was recorded a few times. The chain combines TRBV27 with TRBJ2-7, with D perhaps TRBD1 (6 bases). Deletions cut 3 bases from V and 1 base from J, with 10 bases between. Per the germline V gene, CDR1 is MNHEY and CDR2 is SMNVEV (reference sequence). CDR3 size: 14 residues. In DNA, the CDR3 is TGTGCCAGCAGTTTGGGGGCAGGGTCCTACGAGCAGTACTTC. Its protein is CASSLGAGSYEQYF.

CDR3 DNA sequence: TGTGCCAGCAGCTTGTCTGTGGCGGGCACTGAAGCTTTCTTT. This translates into CASSLSVAGTEAFF. J is TRBJ1-1 and V is TRBV5-4; no firm D call. Germline V lookup: CDR1 SGHNT, CDR2 YYREEE (reference sequence). Trimming removed 1 base at V and 4 bases at J, with 11 bases between. There are 14 residues in the CDR3. Full variable domain (rest looked up from reference TRBV5-4 and TRBJ1-1): ETGVTQSPTHLIKTRGQQVTLRCSSQSGHNTVSWYQQALGQGPQFIFQYYREEENGRGNFPPRFSGLQFPNYSSELNVNALELDDSALYLCASSLSVAGTEAFFGQGTRLTVV.

The chain combines TRBV15 with TRBJ1-1; no reliable D call. This CDR3 is built from 14 residues. The ends were cut back, 0 bases at V and 4 bases at J, with 9 bases in the middle. Germline CDR1 LNHNV, CDR2 YYDKDF (reference sequence). As DNA, the CDR3 is TGTGCCACCAGCAGAGACAGGTCGCCCACTGAAGCTTTCTTT. Encoded protein: CATSRDRSPTEAFF.

V and J are TRBV5-8 and TRBJ1-2; TRBD1 agrees at 7 bases. Germline CDR1 SGHTS, CDR2 YDEGEE. This CDR3 is built from 15 residues. V lost 1 base, J lost 5 bases, and 8 bases stayed unmatched. The CDR3 loop is CASSLKRQGQYGYTF. Here the CDR3 DNA reads TGTGCCAGCAGCTTGAAAAGACAGGGACAGTATGGCTACACCTTC.

The table lists this clone with a few counts. The chain employs TRBV6-1 and TRBJ2-1, with 9 bases that match TRBD2. The germline CDR1 and CDR2 sequences are MNHNS and SASEGT. V trimming: 3 bases; J trimming: 8 bases; junction bases outside the gene matches: 8. This CDR3 spans 15 amino acids. CDR3 residues: CASSDLAGGLDEQFF. The CDR3, as DNA: TGTGCCAGCAGTGATTTGGCGGGGGGGCTTGATGAGCAGTTCTTC.

V and J are TRBV6-6 and TRBJ1-4; 9 nucleotides agree with TRBD1. CDR3 length: 15 residues. CDR1 is MNHNY and CDR2 is SVGAGI in the germline V gene (reference sequence). With 5 bases clipped from V and 4 bases from J, the junction kept 5 bases outside the gene matches. In DNA form, the CDR3 reads TGTGCCAGCAGTAGACCGGGACAGGGTAATGAAAAACTGTTTTTT. As protein: CASSRPGQGNEKLFF.

The gene calls are TRBV2 and TRBJ1-1, with a possible D match to TRBD1 (5 bases). Trimming took 7 bases from V and 11 from J, leaving 20 bases between them. CDR3 length: 13 residues. Germline values: CDR1 SNHLY, CDR2 FYNNEI. In DNA form, the CDR3 reads TGTGCCAGCACCGTAGAAAAGACCTCAGGGGCTTTCTTT. This translates into CASTVEKTSGAFF.

The rearrangement joins TRBV6-6 to TRBJ1-1, with 7 nucleotides matching TRBD1. V trimming: 5 bases; J trimming: 0 bases; junction bases outside the gene matches: 9. The germline V gene has CDR1 MNHNY and CDR2 SVGAGI (reference sequence). The CDR3 has 16 amino acids. This CDR3 is CASSPTGDRMNTEAFF. CDR3 nucleotide sequence: TGTGCCAGCAGTCCTACAGGGGACAGAATGAACACTGAAGCTTTCTTT.

The CDR3 reads CASSPAGTGSGGYTF. CDR3 DNA: TGCGCCAGCAGCCCAGCCGGGACAGGGTCGGGTGGCTACACCTTC. The chain combines TRBV5-1 with TRBJ1-2; 9 bases line up with TRBD1. CDR3 length: 15 residues. The ends lost 4 bases at V and 7 bases at J; junction bases unmatched: 11. Germline V gives CDR1 SGHRS, CDR2 YFSETQ.

In its sample, this clone was seen a few times. The J gene is TRBJ2-1, the V gene TRBV6-1; 9 bases fit TRBD1. Germline V CDR1 and CDR2: MNHNS, SASEGT. V shed 7 bases, J shed 6 bases, and the junction held 4 bases outside the gene matches. The CDR3 runs 13 residues. The CDR3, as DNA: TGTGCCAGCACCAGGACAGGGGTCAATGAGCAGTTCTTC. Its protein is CASTRTGVNEQFF.

The table lists this clone with a few counts. The chain links TRBV9 to TRBJ2-1; 11 positions agree with TRBD2. V dropped 0 bases and J dropped 12; count of bases not matched to a gene: 5. Germline V gives CDR1 SGDLS, CDR2 YYNGEE. The CDR3 loop spans 14 amino acids. CDR3 in amino acids: CASSVASGGLGQFF. The CDR3 DNA reads TGTGCCAGCAGCGTAGCTAGCGGGGGGCTTGGGCAGTTCTTC.

This clone was seen only once. V gene TRBV18 combines with J gene TRBJ2-5; TRBD2 aligns across 10 bases. The end of the DNA is better explained by TRBJ2-7, so the J call may be wrong. Germline assignment: CDR1 KGHSH and CDR2 LQKENI. The CDR3 loop spans 17 amino acids. CDR3 sequence reads: CASSPPGGLAGVYEQYF. The DNA of the CDR3 is TGTGCCAGCTCACCTCCGGGGGGGCTAGCGGGAGTCTACGAGCAGTACTTC.